The 23 T cell receptor beta chains reported below all come from one sample, sequenced in a study of cytomegalovirus exposure and HLA in healthy donors. Primers for the PCR totalled 60 Vbeta and 13 Jbeta. Only in-frame clones appear in the TCRdb table, and some are missing; sequencing was by immunoSEQ multiplex PCR. Among about 200,000 clones listed, around 83% were seen once. Material for sequencing was PBMCs. These receptor sequences come from a girl between 10 and 17 years old in good health and CMV-seronegative.

The chain combines TRBV9 with TRBJ2-1, with 7 bases identical to TRBD2. Germline V gene sequence: CDR1 SGDLS, CDR2 YYNGEE. The CDR3 consists of 15 residues. Unmatched junction bases numbered 3, after V lost 1 base and J lost 2 bases. CDR3 DNA: TGTGCCAGCAGCGTAACGGCGGGGGCCTACAATGAGCAGTTCTTC. It yields the protein CASSVTAGAYNEQFF.

This clone is a singleton in its sample. The chain combines TRBV7-8 with TRBJ1-1, with a tentative D call TRBD1 (5 bases). This CDR3 spans 15 amino acids. Germline-derived CDR1 and CDR2 are SGHVS and FQNEAQ. V was cut by 5 bases and J by 10 bases, with 23 bases left in between. CDR3 in DNA: TGTGCCAGCAGCCCTAATCGGACATCCCGATCTCCAGCTTTCTTT. It is translated as CASSPNRTSRSPAFF.

This chain links TRBV6-6 with TRBJ2-1; tentatively, D is TRBD2 (6 bases). The V end lost 6 bases, the J end lost 12 bases, and 21 bases lay between the germline ends. Germline CDR1 and CDR2: MNHNY and SVGAGI (reference sequence). This CDR3 has 14 amino acids. CDR3 sequence (DNA): TGTGCCAGCAGCTCAGGGACTGTCGTCGTTGGGCAGTTCTTC. Its translation: CASSSGTVVVGQFF.

The chain employs TRBV7-3 and TRBJ2-1; perhaps TRBD1 as D (6 bases). CDR3 length: 13 amino acids. Trimming removed 10 bases from V and 5 bases from J, with 15 bases in between. Germline V lookup: CDR1 SGHTA, CDR2 FQGTGA. CDR3: CAIAGTLNNEQFF. The CDR3 nucleotides are TGTGCCATCGCCGGGACATTGAACAATGAGCAGTTCTTC.

The rearrangement links TRBV7-3 to TRBJ2-1, with D possibly matching TRBD2 (5 bases). Germline CDR1 SGHTA, CDR2 FQGTGA. CDR3 length equals 15 residues. V gave up 4 bases and J gave up 10 bases, with 20 bases separating them. As DNA, the CDR3 is TGTGCCAGCAGCTCGAGATTACAGAGCGGACTGGAGCAGTTCTTC. This translates into CASSSRLQSGLEQFF.

V is TRBV6-5 and J is TRBJ1-6; tentatively, D is TRBD1 (6 bases). Germline V CDR1 and CDR2: MNHEY, SVGAGI. The CDR3 runs 15 residues. V lost 1 base and J 8 bases, leaving 12 bases between the germline ends. The CDR3 DNA is TGTGCCAGCAGTTACTTGAGGGGGGGGGATTCACCCCTCCACTTT. Encoded protein: CASSYLRGGDSPLHF.

The chain carries TRBV28 and TRBJ2-2; D is ambiguous. CDR3 length equals 13 residues. Germline V gene sequence: CDR1 MDHEN, CDR2 SYDVKM. V was shortened by 10 bases and J by 4 bases, with 13 bases between the two germline ends. The CDR3 sequence is CATMRLPTGELFF. CDR3 nucleotide sequence: TGTGCCACCATGAGGCTGCCCACCGGGGAGCTGTTTTTT.

The chain combines TRBV29-1 with TRBJ2-5; weak D call: TRBD1 (6 bases). The V gene lost 6 bases and the J gene lost 11 bases, with 10 bases spanning the gap. Germline CDR1 is SQVTM and CDR2 is ANQGSEA. The CDR3 length is 9 residues. CDR3 sequence reads: CSVAQGQYF. The CDR3 DNA follows: TGCAGCGTCGCCCAGGGGCAGTACTTC. The whole variable domain, remainder taken from reference TRBV29-1 and TRBJ2-5, is SAVISQKPSRDICQRGTSLTIQCQVDSQVTMMFWYRQQPGQSLTLIATANQGSEATYESGFVIDKFPISRPNLTFSTLTVSNMSPEDSSIYLCSVAQGQYFGPGTRLLVL.

The chain employs TRBV9 and TRBJ2-3; 10 nucleotides line up with TRBD2. Trimming cost V 3 bases and J 0 bases; bases outside gene matches: 4. Germline CDR1 and CDR2: SGDLS and YYNGEE. This CDR3 comprises 16 residues. The CDR3 here is CASSAKLAGSTDTQYF. The CDR3 DNA reads as TGTGCCAGCAGCGCGAAACTAGCGGGGAGCACAGATACGCAGTATTTT.

The rearrangement links TRBV9 to TRBJ2-7, with D maybe TRBD1 (5 bases). CDR1 is SGDLS and CDR2 is YYNGEE in the germline V gene. CDR3 length equals 15 residues. Trimming removed 0 bases at V and 2 bases at J, with 12 bases between. DNA of the CDR3: TGTGCCAGCAGCGTAGAGGACACCATGACCTACGAGCAGTACTTC. Translation: CASSVEDTMTYEQYF.

Only a few counts were recorded for this clone. The chain combines TRBV9 with TRBJ2-3, with D possibly matching TRBD2 (5 bases). Germline V gene sequence: CDR1 SGDLS, CDR2 YYNGEE. V was trimmed by 0 bases and J by 0 bases, leaving 14 bases between them. This CDR3 is 17 amino acids long. The CDR3 bases are TGTGCCAGCAGCGTAGCTCTTCACCGGACTAGCACAGATACGCAGTATTTT. It translates to CASSVALHRTSTDTQYF.

In its sample, this clone was seen once. This rearrangement joins TRBV10-1 to TRBJ1-1, with TRBD1 identical over 7 bases. Germline values: CDR1 WNHNN, CDR2 SYGVQD (reference sequence). This CDR3 contains 13 residues. V trimming: 6 bases; J trimming: 3 bases; junction bases outside the gene matches: 4. CDR3 bases: TGCGCCAGCAGACCTACAGGGGACACTGAAGCTTTCTTT. Protein: CASRPTGDTEAFF.

CDR3 region: CASSHADRGDGYTF. DNA for the CDR3: TGTGCCAGCAGCCACGCCGACAGGGGAGATGGCTACACCTTC. J is TRBJ1-2 and V is TRBV4-2, with 8 bases that match TRBD1. CDR1 is LGHNA and CDR2 is YNFKEQ in the germline V gene. Unmatched junction bases numbered 6, after V lost 3 bases and J lost 6 bases. This CDR3 is built from 14 residues.

The V call is TRBV18, the J call TRBJ2-3, with a possible D match to TRBD2 (6 bases). V lost 0 bases to trimming and J lost 6 bases, with 16 bases between them. Germline lookup yields CDR1 KGHSH and CDR2 LQKENI. This CDR3 spans 16 amino acids. CDR3 loop: CASSPPGGTRFDTQYF. The CDR3 bases are TGTGCCAGCTCACCACCCGGCGGGACCCGGTTTGATACGCAGTATTTT.

The chain links TRBV6-5 to TRBJ1-1; TRBD1 agrees at 8 bases. With V trimmed by 10 bases and J by 1 base, 11 bases remained unmatched. The CDR3 has 15 amino acids. The germline CDR1 and CDR2 sequences are MNHEY and SVGAGI. CDR3 nucleotides: TGTGCCATCCGAGCCCCAGGGGGCACGAACACTGAAGCTTTCTTT. It yields the protein CAIRAPGGTNTEAFF.

The chain has TRBV19 and TRBJ2-1; 11 nucleotides line up with TRBD1. CDR3 size: 14 residues. Germline values: CDR1 LNHDA, CDR2 SQIVND (reference sequence). The ends lost 5 bases at V and 7 bases at J; junction bases unmatched: 4. The CDR3 loop is CASSADRGQNEQFF. As DNA, the CDR3 is TGTGCCAGTAGTGCGGACAGGGGGCAAAATGAGCAGTTCTTC. Full variable domain (outside the CDR3, taken from reference TRBV19 and TRBJ2-1): DGGITQSPKYLFRKEGQNVTLSCEQNLNHDAMYWYRQDPGQGLRLIYYSQIVNDFQKGDIAEGYSVSREKKESFPLTVTSAQKNPTAFYLCASSADRGQNEQFFGPGTRLTVL.

The rearrangement joins TRBV9 to TRBJ2-7; 10 bases align to TRBD1. The CDR3 has 15 amino acids. Germline assignment: CDR1 SGDLS and CDR2 YYNGEE. Trimming cost V 3 bases and J 0 bases; bases outside gene matches: 3. The CDR3 sequence is CASSGDRGGSYEQYF. Written as DNA, the CDR3 is TGTGCCAGCAGCGGGGACAGGGGCGGCTCCTACGAGCAGTACTTC.

The chain joins TRBV5-1 to TRBJ2-7; TRBD2 is a possible D gene (6 bases). The DNA end lines up better with TRBJ2-5; the J call may be wrong. The CDR3 is made up of 13 amino acids. Germline values: CDR1 SGHRS, CDR2 YFSETQ. In DNA form, the CDR3 reads TGCGCCAGTGATCTAGGGCGGGGAGAGACCCAGTACTTC. It specifies CASDLGRGETQYF.

V gene TRBV4-3 combines with J gene TRBJ1-2, with 8 bases that match TRBD1. Germline loops: CDR1 LGHNA, CDR2 YSLEER. J was trimmed by 2 bases and V by 3 bases; bases with no gene match: 5. The CDR3 runs 15 residues. CDR3 sequence reads: CASSQDRATNYGYTF. DNA for the CDR3: TGCGCCAGCAGCCAGGACAGGGCCACAAACTATGGCTACACCTTC.

The chain employs TRBV29-1 and TRBJ2-2, with D maybe TRBD2 (5 bases). This CDR3 spans 14 amino acids. Trimming took 4 bases from V and 5 from J, leaving 14 bases between them. Germline V gene sequence: CDR1 SQVTM, CDR2 ANQGSEA. In DNA form, the CDR3 reads TGCAGCGTTGGAAAGAGCGGAGGTACCGGGGAGCTGTTTTTT. The encoded protein is CSVGKSGGTGELFF.

The genes are TRBV4-1 and TRBJ2-5, with 10 positions matching TRBD2. The end of the DNA aligns better with TRBJ2-7, so the J call may be wrong. CDR1 MGHRA and CDR2 YSYEKL come from the germline V gene. The CDR3 runs to 15 residues. This CDR3 is CASSQASGSAYEQYF. CDR3 DNA: TGCGCCAGCAGCCAAGCTAGCGGGAGCGCCTACGAGCAGTACTTC.

The rearrangement links TRBV6-5 to TRBJ2-7; TRBD1 aligns across 10 bases. With V trimmed by 5 bases and J by 7 bases, 11 bases remained unmatched. Germline CDR1 reads MNHEY; CDR2 reads SVGAGI. This CDR3 has 15 amino acids. The CDR3 spells CASSKDRGQTSEQYF. The CDR3 nucleotides read TGTGCCAGCAGTAAAGACAGGGGGCAGACGTCTGAGCAGTACTTC.

The V call is TRBV28, the J call TRBJ2-1; TRBD2 is a possible D gene (5 bases). The CDR3 is 14 residues long. Looked up from germline, CDR1 is MDHEN and CDR2 is SYDVKM. V gave up 5 bases and J gave up 4 bases, with 12 bases separating them. CDR3 sequence reads: CASSPLTGYNEQFF. CDR3 DNA sequence: TGTGCCAGCAGTCCCTTAACGGGATACAATGAGCAGTTCTTC.